Detailed here is one TCR beta chain. Its antigen is currently unknown. This record belongs to a study of CXCR3-negative and CXCR3-positive naive CD8 T cells. Whole-study results and caveats: A higher hydrophobicity marked the TRB CDR3s of CXCR3-positive naive cells versus CXCR3-negative naive cells. Naive cells used TRBV-TRBJ genes in much the same way whether CXCR3-negative or CXCR3-positive; memory cells did not.

Researchers prepared the TRB cDNA libraries using 5' RACE with UMI labels. From the 5' RACE reads, TCRdb lists one entry per CDR3 protein and no DNA. In total, the table holds about 120,000 distinct CDR3 sequences. The germline V gene has CDR1 SGHTA and CDR2 FQGNSA. The CDR3 length is 14 residues. This receptor was identified in a human donor in good health. Some clones in this sample may be carry-over from other donors' samples. The rearrangement links TRBV7-2 to TRBJ1-2; TCRdb calls TRBD1, which cannot be checked without DNA. The sequencing sample was made of naive CXCR3+ CD8+ T cells from blood. The subset here: CD45RO-CCR7+CD27+CD95- naive CD8+ T cells expressing CXCR3 (TNR3+). The CDR3 is CASSWTVGDHGYTF.